These 17 T cell receptor beta chains came from one sample sequenced in a study of blood T cell repertoires in COVID-19. The table came from immunoSEQ multiplex PCR; TCRdb's copy has only in-frame clones and leaves some out. Altogether a few hundred thousand clones are present, more than 75% being singletons, with the ten largest covering roughly 1.6%. The sample consisted of peripheral blood. These receptor sequences come from a woman between 50 and 59 years old with acute or convalescent COVID-19.

The chain uses TRBV6-1 and TRBJ1-1; 8 nucleotides line up with TRBD1. This CDR3 comprises 20 residues. Germline V gene lookup returns CDR1 MNHNS and CDR2 SASEGT. J lost 3 bases, V lost 4 bases, and 22 bases had no gene match. CDR3 sequence: CASSAIARDRRLWGHTEAFF. The CDR3 DNA follows: TGTGCCAGCAGTGCCATTGCCCGGGACAGGCGACTATGGGGGCACACTGAAGCTTTCTTT.

The gene calls are TRBV5-1 and TRBJ2-2; 8 positions agree with TRBD2. Trimming at V came to 6 bases and at J to 1 base, leaving 2 bases not matched to a gene. The germline CDR1 and CDR2 sequences are SGHRS and YFSETQ. The CDR3 contains 14 residues. CDR3 in DNA: TGCGCCAGCACCGCGGGAGGGAACACCGGGGAGCTGTTTTTT. This gives the protein CASTAGGNTGELFF.

The J gene is TRBJ2-2, the V gene TRBV27; TRBD1 matches at 9 bases. Germline CDR1 MNHEY, CDR2 SMNVEV (reference sequence). The V segment lost 6 bases and the J segment 3 bases; nucleotides outside the gene matches: 8. The CDR3 covers 16 residues. This CDR3 reads CASRRIQGAHTGELFF. The DNA of the CDR3 is TGTGCCAGCAGACGAATACAGGGGGCGCACACCGGGGAGCTGTTTTTT.

This clone was seen a handful of times. This chain joins TRBV19 and TRBJ2-2; the D gene is possibly TRBD1 (6 bases). The CDR3 spans 14 residues. Germline-derived CDR1 and CDR2 are LNHDA and SQIVND (reference sequence). V dropped 3 bases and J dropped 4 bases, with 9 bases sitting between them. The CDR3 DNA follows: TGTGCCAGTAGTATTACAGGGTCCACCGGGGAGCTGTTTTTT. Its translation: CASSITGSTGELFF.

The CDR3 DNA reads TGTGCCAGCAGCTTACTCCAGGGGGTATCCTACGAGCAGTACTTC. This sequence encodes CASSLLQGVSYEQYF. The gene calls are TRBV7-7 and TRBJ2-7; TRBD1 aligns across 7 bases. Germline V gene lookup returns CDR1 SSHAT and CDR2 FNYEAQ (reference sequence). The CDR3 runs 15 residues. The V segment lost 2 bases and the J segment 1 base; nucleotides outside the gene matches: 5.

This clone was detected ten times or more. The chain links TRBV5-1 to TRBJ2-1; 7 nucleotides align to TRBD2. After removal of 2 bases from V and 8 bases from J, the junction contained 10 bases not matched to a gene. The CDR3 length is 15 residues. Per germline, CDR1 SGHRS and CDR2 YFSETQ. The CDR3 DNA follows: TGCGCCAGCAGCTTACGGGAGGCATCACCCGATGAGCAGTTCTTC. Translated, it gives CASSLREASPDEQFF. Based on the CDR3 plus reference TRBV5-1 and TRBJ2-1, the full variable domain is KAGVTQTPRYLIKTRGQQVTLSCSPISGHRSVSWYQQTPGQGLQFLFEYFSETQRNKGNFPGRFSGRQFSNSRSEMNVSTLELGDSALYLCASSLREASPDEQFFGPGTRLTVL.

This rearrangement joins TRBV6-5 to TRBJ2-1; no firm D call. Germline V gives CDR1 MNHEY, CDR2 SVGAGI. Trimming stripped 1 base from V and 5 bases from J, with 6 bases between. This CDR3 contains 13 residues. DNA of the CDR3: TGTGCCAGCAGTTACTTGCAGAACAATGAGCAGTTCTTC. This translates into CASSYLQNNEQFF.

The chain has TRBV6-6 and TRBJ1-6; the D gene is possibly TRBD1 (5 bases). Germline CDR1 is MNHNY and CDR2 is SVGAGI (reference sequence). V was clipped by 8 bases and J by 13 bases, with 18 bases between them. This CDR3 contains 13 residues. The DNA of the CDR3 is TGTGCCAGCGGTGGAACAGGCGGTACTCCCCTCCACTTT. This encodes CASGGTGGTPLHF.

This sequence joins TRBV7-9 and TRBJ1-4; TRBD1 aligns across 9 bases. Germline loops: CDR1 SEHNR, CDR2 FQNEAQ (reference sequence). The CDR3 contains 16 residues. V was pared by 5 bases and J by 0 bases, with 4 bases of the junction left unmatched. CDR3 loop: CASSHRQGATNEKLFF. The CDR3 nucleotides are TGTGCCAGCAGCCATCGACAGGGGGCAACTAATGAAAAACTGTTTTTT.

The chain links TRBV29-1 to TRBJ1-1; 11 bases are a match to TRBD1. The CDR3 is 16 residues long. Trimming cost V 6 bases and J 0 bases; bases outside gene matches: 9. Germline V lookup: CDR1 SQVTM, CDR2 ANQGSEA. As DNA, the CDR3 is TGCAGCGTCCCCAGGGGACAGGGGGACCTGAACACTGAAGCTTTCTTT. Its translation: CSVPRGQGDLNTEAFF.

This chain joins TRBV27 and TRBJ1-4; D possibly corresponds to TRBD1 (5 bases). The CDR3 runs 16 residues. The V gene lost 5 bases and the J gene lost 5 bases, with 18 bases spanning the gap. Germline loops: CDR1 MNHEY, CDR2 SMNVEV (reference sequence). In nucleotides, the CDR3 is TGTGCCAGCAGTCTCCACGTCCAGGGTACAAATGAAAAACTGTTTTTT. Its translation: CASSLHVQGTNEKLFF. Looking up the rest from reference TRBV27 and TRBJ1-4 gives the full variable domain: EAQVTQNPRYLITVTGKKLTVTCSQNMNHEYMSWYRQDPGLGLRQIYYSMNVEVTDKGDVPEGYKVSRKEKRNFPLILESPSPNQTSLYFCASSLHVQGTNEKLFFGSGTQLSVL.

This chain uses TRBV18 with TRBJ1-5; D perhaps matches TRBD1 (6 bases). Germline V CDR1 and CDR2: KGHSH, LQKENI. CDR3 length: 14 amino acids. Trimming removed 3 bases at V and 5 bases at J, with 11 bases between. The CDR3 spells CASSPGGADQPQHF. CDR3 DNA: TGTGCCAGCTCACCGGGGGGGGCTGATCAGCCCCAGCATTTT.

Here the CDR3 DNA reads TGCGCCAGCAGACGGGACAGGAGCACAGATACGCAGTATTTT. Its translation: CASRRDRSTDTQYF. The chain has TRBV10-2 and TRBJ2-3; 8 positions match TRBD1. Germline assignment: CDR1 WSHSY and CDR2 SAAADI. V shed 6 bases, J shed 0 bases, and the junction held 2 bases outside the gene matches. The CDR3 sequence is 14 residues long.

J is TRBJ2-1 and V is TRBV11-2; D not certain. This CDR3 contains 11 residues. With 7 bases removed from V and 9 bases from J, the gap between germline ends came to 10 bases. The germline V gene has CDR1 SGHAT and CDR2 FQNNGV. The CDR3 spells CASTWSGEQFF. The CDR3 coding sequence is TGTGCCAGCACCTGGTCGGGTGAGCAGTTCTTC.

This chain connects TRBV5-1 to TRBJ2-7, with D possibly matching TRBD1 (6 bases). The CDR3 covers 15 residues. Looked up from germline, CDR1 is SGHRS and CDR2 is YFSETQ. V was pared by 1 base and J by 6 bases, with 17 bases between. The CDR3 DNA sequence: TGCGCCAGCAGCTTGTTACAGGGACAAGGCACCGAGCAGTACTTC. This sequence encodes CASSLLQGQGTEQYF.

The chain joins TRBV5-1 to TRBJ2-5; 10 bases match TRBD1. V was clipped by 1 base and J by 7 bases; unmatched bases: 13. This CDR3 has 17 amino acids. Germline V lookup: CDR1 SGHRS, CDR2 YFSETQ. This CDR3 is CASSLLVGGTGEGTQYF. Written as DNA, the CDR3 is TGCGCCAGCAGCTTGCTGGTAGGCGGGACAGGGGAGGGGACCCAGTACTTC.

This rearrangement joins TRBV11-2 to TRBJ2-7; D is uncertain. The CDR3 sequence is 14 residues long. Between the trimmed V and J ends, which lost 3 bases and 1 base, there was a span of 10 bases. Per the germline V gene, CDR1 is SGHAT and CDR2 is FQNNGV. CDR3: CASSLFTVSYEQYF. CDR3 DNA sequence: TGTGCCAGCAGCTTGTTTACGGTTTCCTACGAGCAGTACTTC.